What follows describes a single TCR beta chain. As yet, its antigen is unknown. Assay used: immunoSEQ multiplex PCR; TCRdb lists only in-frame clones, some missing. In the table there are around 150,000 clones, roughly 82% of which are singletons. The sample is drawn from a study of T cell responses to AZD1222 COVID-19 vaccine. Germline CDR1 is SNHLY and CDR2 is FYNNEI. The CDR3 spans 13 residues. Losses at the gene ends were 7 bases for V and 1 base for J; bases not matched to a gene: 3. General study points: Repertoire sampling was restricted to post-peak T cell response timepoints. Baseline serology detected seropositivity in only a handful of AZD1222 recipients.

V usage is TRBV2 and J usage is TRBJ1-1; 7 bases match TRBD1. The specimen comprised peripheral blood, sampled on day 0 of AZD1222 vaccination. The sequence derives from an adult in good health. The CDR3 DNA sequence: TGTGCCAGCATGGGACAGACGAACACTGAAGCTTTCTTT. It yields the protein CASMGQTNTEAFF.